A selection of T cell receptor beta chains follows, all from one sample in a study of shared T cell receptors in the human thymus. Some clones are missing from TCRdb's copy, which holds only in-frame ones; the method was immunoSEQ multiplex PCR. The table lists approximately 580,000 clones, approximately 80% of them singletons. These data are also associated with another study on human thymus T cells.

What was sequenced was thymocytes. All receptors come from a boy under two years old with a congenital heart defect. Both conserved end residues are part of each CDR3. D genes are given only for firm matches. Clone sizes are given selectively: once, few, many, or a class where the clone is expanded.

TRBV6-1	.	.	TRBJ1-4	CASATAQTNEKLFF	TGTGCCAGCGCGACAGCGCAAACTAATGAAAAACTGTTTTTT
TRBV9	.	TRBD1	TRBJ1-2	CASSVAPLTGGYGYTF	TGTGCCAGCAGCGTAGCCCCCCTAACAGGGGGGTATGGCTACACCTTC
TRBV7-8	once	.	TRBJ2-7	CASSYRTLSSYEQYF	TGTGCCAGCAGCTATCGGACACTGAGCTCCTACGAGCAGTACTTC
TRBV7-9	.	TRBD2	TRBJ2-5	CASSLTSAQETQYF	TGTGCCAGCAGTTTGACTAGCGCCCAAGAGACCCAGTACTTC
TRBV12-5	.	.	TRBJ1-4	CASGRLRGTNEKLFF	TGTGCTAGTGGTCGCCTCAGGGGAACTAATGAAAAACTGTTTTTT
TRBV4-3	.	.	TRBJ2-1	CASSQDRPPESSYNEQFF	TGCGCCAGCAGCCAAGACCGCCCCCCGGAGAGCTCCTACAATGAGCAGTTCTTC
TRBV7-3	.	.	TRBJ2-1	CASSLTAGTVLYEQFF	TGTGCCAGCAGCTTAACGGCGGGCACCGTTTTATATGAGCAGTTCTTC
TRBV15	.	TRBD1	TRBJ1-5	CATSSQRIGGQGKDQPQHF	TGTGCCACCAGCAGCCAAAGGATAGGGGGACAGGGGAAGGATCAGCCCCAGCATTTT
TRBV19	.	.	TRBJ2-3	CASSIGVRRDTQYF	TGTGCCAGTAGTATAGGTGTCCGGAGAGATACGCAGTATTTT
TRBV5-6	.	.	TRBJ2-7	CASSSRTNYEQYF	TGTGCCAGCAGCTCCCGGACAAACTACGAGCAGTACTTC
TRBV6-1	.	TRBD1	TRBJ2-3	CASSEGGTAPETQYF	TGTGCCAGCAGTGAAGGGGGGACAGCGCCAGAGACGCAGTATTTT
TRBV27	.	TRBD2	TRBJ2-7	CASSPTSGSYEQYF	TGTGCCAGCAGTCCGACTAGCGGCTCCTACGAGCAGTACTTC
TRBV4-1	few	TRBD2	TRBJ2-1	CASSQLAGEKGEQFF	TGCGCCAGCAGCCAATTAGCGGGAGAGAAAGGTGAGCAGTTCTTC
TRBV7-9	.	.	TRBJ2-1	CASSPATHPGDENEQFF	TGTGCCAGCAGCCCAGCCACTCATCCGGGAGATGAGAATGAGCAGTTCTTC
TRBV6-1	once	TRBD2	TRBJ2-7	CASSTRGGSPYEQYF	TGTGCCAGCAGTACACGGGGGGGTAGTCCCTACGAGCAGTACTTC
TRBV15	.	TRBD1	TRBJ1-2	CATSTGQDPYGYTF	TGTGCCACCAGCACTGGACAGGACCCCTATGGCTACACCTTC
TRBV6-5	.	.	TRBJ1-2	CASSYGGTYGYTF	TGTGCCAGCAGTTATGGGGGCACCTATGGCTACACCTTC
TRBV19	.	.	TRBJ2-7	CASSFQTGRSYEQYF	TGTGCCAGTAGTTTTCAGACAGGTCGTTCTTACGAGCAGTACTTC
TRBV5-1	.	.	TRBJ2-7	CASSLGGHEQYF	TGCGCCAGCAGCTTGGGGGGCCACGAGCAGTACTTC
TRBV4-2	.	.	TRBJ1-2	CASSQSVGAGYGYTF	TGTGCCAGCAGCCAATCGGTGGGGGCAGGCTATGGCTACACCTTC
TRBV5-6	.	TRBD2	TRBJ2-7	CASSPVREGNYEQYF	TGTGCCAGCAGCCCCGTGCGGGAGGGGAACTACGAGCAGTACTTC
TRBV15	.	TRBD1	TRBJ2-1	CATSSSRTHRDRGLLYNEQFF	TGTGCCACCAGCAGTAGTAGGACTCACCGGGACAGGGGCCTCCTATACAATGAGCAGTTCTTC
TRBV12-5	once	TRBD1	TRBJ2-5	CASGRGGQGETQYF	TGTGCTAGTGGCCGAGGGGGACAGGGTGAGACCCAGTACTTC